Listed below are T cell receptor beta chains from one sample, sequenced in a study of cytomegalovirus exposure and HLA in healthy donors. TCRdb's copy holds only in-frame clones and misses some; the assay was immunoSEQ multiplex PCR. The data show roughly 250,000 clones, roughly 89% seen once. Sequencing was done on a sample of PBMCs. Receptor source: a woman younger than 30 in good health and CMV-seronegative. Each CDR3 is given without its conserved first and last residue. D genes are given only for firm matches. Size tells how often a clone was seen (once, few, many) or the class of an expanded clone, and some rows leave it out.

.,few,TRBV19,TRBJ1-6,ASRDGNNSPLH
.,.,TRBV29-1,TRBJ2-7,SATGVSSYEQY
TRBD1,.,TRBV4-1,TRBJ2-2,ASSRQVRGHTGELF
.,.,TRBV10-3,TRBJ1-5,AISGGGGNQPQH
.,few,TRBV27,TRBJ2-2,ASSLGNRGGTGELF
TRBD1,.,TRBV9,TRBJ1-4,ASSPTGGREKLF
.,.,TRBV5-1,TRBJ1-2,ASSPRDIPPAYGYT
.,.,TRBV2,TRBJ1-4,ASRPSDQAEKLF
.,.,TRBV6-1,TRBJ2-2,ASSGRNTGELF
.,.,TRBV5-1,TRBJ2-1,ASSPSGGYSYNEQF
.,.,TRBV4-1,TRBJ2-5,ASSQQGRETQY
TRBD2,.,TRBV14,TRBJ2-1,ASSPSGGDYNEQF
TRBD1,once,TRBV7-2,TRBJ1-6,ASSEGQGFSPLH
TRBD1,.,TRBV5-6,TRBJ2-7,ASSLEGQGGLRGQY
.,.,TRBV5-1,TRBJ1-4,ASSLVGQGYGKLF
TRBD2,.,TRBV10-3,TRBJ2-1,AISGTSGGAGEQF
.,.,TRBV28,TRBJ1-1,ASSLSGQYTEAF
TRBD1,.,TRBV19,TRBJ2-7,ASSFTDGTGYEQY
.,.,TRBV6-6,TRBJ1-5,ASKNEGGVRNQPQH
TRBD2,.,TRBV5-4,TRBJ2-3,ASSLYSSGGAGGDTQY
TRBD2,.,TRBV7-9,TRBJ2-1,ASSNLGTRAYNEQF
TRBD1,few,TRBV7-3,TRBJ2-1,ASSPTGTGPDEQF
.,.,TRBV10-3,TRBJ2-6,AISGTDLSGANVLT
TRBD1,.,TRBV5-1,TRBJ2-7,ASSLVGQSLDEQY
TRBD1,.,TRBV2,TRBJ1-3,ASSGQGPGNTIY
.,once,TRBV30,TRBJ2-7,AWSSRRVPAEQY
.,.,TRBV10-3,TRBJ1-6,AISGPGNNSPLH
.,.,TRBV30,TRBJ1-6,AWRVNDRGSLDSPLH
.,.,TRBV11-2,TRBJ2-5,ASRPTGQETQY
.,.,TRBV5-6,TRBJ1-2,ASSLRRGAYGYT
TRBD1,once,TRBV2,TRBJ2-3,ASSGQGWGTDTQY
.,.,TRBV4-1,TRBJ1-4,ASSQGPDQGEKLF
.,.,TRBV19,TRBJ1-2,ATRTDSNYGYT
TRBD1,.,TRBV28,TRBJ2-1,ASSFSGQGELQF
.,.,TRBV28,TRBJ1-3,ASVSGTGNTIY
TRBD2,.,TRBV5-6,TRBJ2-7,ASSFGGGAHYEQY
.,.,TRBV10-3,TRBJ2-6,AISEQVGGANVLT
.,.,TRBV4-1,TRBJ2-3,ASSQVGGGSDTQY
.,.,TRBV4-1,TRBJ1-1,ASSQDLQGNTEAF
.,.,TRBV15,TRBJ1-4,ATSRDSSGGEKLF
.,.,TRBV11-2,TRBJ2-1,ASSLGVNEQF
.,.,TRBV5-1,TRBJ1-2,ASSLGTDGYGYT